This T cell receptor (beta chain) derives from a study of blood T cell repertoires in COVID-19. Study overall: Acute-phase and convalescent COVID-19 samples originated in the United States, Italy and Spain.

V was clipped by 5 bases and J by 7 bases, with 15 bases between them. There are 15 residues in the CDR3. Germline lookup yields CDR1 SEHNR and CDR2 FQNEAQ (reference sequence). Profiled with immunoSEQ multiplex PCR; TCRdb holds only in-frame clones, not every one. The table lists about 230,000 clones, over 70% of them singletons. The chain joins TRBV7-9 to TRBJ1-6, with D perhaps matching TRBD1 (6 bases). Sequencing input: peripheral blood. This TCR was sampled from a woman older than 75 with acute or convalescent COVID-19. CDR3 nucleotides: TGTGCCAGCAGCCATCAGGGGTCGGGGAATTCACCCCTCCACTTT. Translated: CASSHQGSGNSPLHF.